This section outlines one T cell receptor beta chain sequence together with its context. This clonotype was seen ten or more times. Its antigen remains undetermined. Nothing much larger sits one base from this clone, and base qualities are not available. Blood bank volunteers in Maryland, USA served as the healthy controls. For unsorted PBMC libraries, 2 million PBMCs were used after storage in RNAlater at -80 degrees C until RNA extraction. PBMCs were separated from peripheral blood using Ficoll-Hypaque density gradient centrifugation and then cryopreserved in liquid nitrogen. Unmatched junction bases come to 13, with V trimmed by 7 bases and J by 5 bases. The CDR3 goes from the cysteine to the phenylalanine over 14 residues. The DNA shown is the 42-base CDR3, in frame from base 1. CDR1 and CDR2 were assigned from the germline V gene as SQVTM and ANQGSEA. This entry comes from a study of neurological immune-mediated disorders (dated by TCRdb to about 2019). Some background on the complete study: Peripheral blood TCR-beta repertoires from patients with HTLV-I-associated myelopathy (HAM/TSP), patients with multiple sclerosis, and healthy controls were compared in the study using UMI-based sequencing. Alongside PBMC samples, the set of about 100 TCR-beta libraries contained longitudinal samples, technical triplicates, and paired CD4+ and CD8+ T-cell subsets that had been sorted. The cohort was made up of approximately 71 subjects, consisting of around 14 HAM/TSP patients, about 34 multiple sclerosis patients and 20 healthy controls. Study-wide conclusions, independent of this receptor: The highest TCR clonal expansion was observed in HAM/TSP patients, whereas the lowest was observed in MS patients, even when compared with healthy controls. Across subjects, expanded clones never shared an identical CDR3 amino acid sequence, which suggests that the TCR-beta repertoires in every group were private.

cDNA was synthesized by template-switch 5'RACE using a primer with a 10-nucleotide random unique molecular identifier that tagged each TCR transcript. Each sequencing run produced over 170 million TCR-beta sequences covering 15-18 subjects. Total RNA was extracted with the RNeasy kit. TCR-beta VDJ regions were amplified with primers for the TCR constant region and the 5'RACE anchor, using the KAPA Real-time Library Amplification kit. A first PCR added sample indexes and Illumina adaptors, after which a second PCR increased the library yield. After purification with Ampure beads, the TCR product of roughly 650 bp was size-selected on a 2% E-gel SizeSelection system. Before pooling, library quality was assessed on a Bioanalyzer, concentration was determined with Qubit, and library quantification was performed with the Kapa Library Quantification kit. Libraries were sequenced paired-end 2 x 150 bp on an Illumina HiSeq 2500. To increase sequence diversity, about 25-31% phiX was spiked into each library pool. Under the source paper's analysis protocol: The UMI-based MiGEC pipeline processed quality-filtered reads and removed over 85% of raw TCR sequences during error correction. VDJ genes were aligned to IMGT germline references, and each clonotype was defined by a unique CDR3 amino acid sequence together with V-J genes. Clonal expansion, Shannon diversity, and CDR3 relatedness (CalcPairwiseDistances, ClusterSamples) were evaluated with VDJtools, and phylogenetic trees were built with CLCbio workbench. Using coefficient-of-variation modelling across technical triplicates, the study counted a clone as expanded if it had at least 8 unique UMIs. Starting from the raw public reads, TCRdb applied fastp trimming at Q25, assembled clones with MiXCR and retained in-frame beta chains. CDR3 protein duplicates are merged, each entry listing the most common genes and DNA. TCRdb's processing, not the authors' own work, is the source of the V and J calls. The sample profile shows around 26,000 distinct CDR3 sequences; about 6.9% of them were found once. The ten largest clones take up around 8.3% of the sample.

The rearrangement combines TRBV29-1 with TRBJ2-7; 8 middle bases align to TRBD2. The receptor's source is a woman between 50 and 59 years old in good health. Sequenced sample: PBMCs. DNA sequence: TGCAGCGCAGGACCGAGAGGACTAGCTAACGAGCAGTACTTC. This is translated as CSAGPRGLANEQYF.